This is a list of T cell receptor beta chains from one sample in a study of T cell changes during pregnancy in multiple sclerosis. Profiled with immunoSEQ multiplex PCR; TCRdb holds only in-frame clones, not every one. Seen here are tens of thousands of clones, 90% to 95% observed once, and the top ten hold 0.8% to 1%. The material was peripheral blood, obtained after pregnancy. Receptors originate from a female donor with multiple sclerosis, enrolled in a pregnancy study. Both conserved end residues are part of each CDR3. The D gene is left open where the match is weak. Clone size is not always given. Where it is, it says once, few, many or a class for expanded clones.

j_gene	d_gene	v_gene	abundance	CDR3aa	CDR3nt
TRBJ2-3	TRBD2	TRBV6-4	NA	CASSDSTSGGPDTQYF	TGTGCCAGCAGTGACTCGACTAGCGGGGGGCCAGATACGCAGTATTTT
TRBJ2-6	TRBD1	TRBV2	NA	CAGTTGGSGANVLTF	TGTGCCGGCACGACAGGGGGCTCTGGGGCCAACGTCCTGACTTTC
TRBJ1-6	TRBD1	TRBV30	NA	CAFRAPGGNSPLHF	TGTGCCTTCAGAGCCCCAGGGGGTAATTCACCCCTCCACTTT
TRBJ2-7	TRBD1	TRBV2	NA	CASSEGAQGTSYEQYF	TGTGCCAGCAGTGAGGGGGCACAGGGGACCTCCTACGAGCAGTACTTC
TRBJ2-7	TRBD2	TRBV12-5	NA	CASGLVPLAASSYEQYF	TGTGCTAGTGGTTTGGTACCCCTAGCGGCGAGCTCCTACGAGCAGTACTTC
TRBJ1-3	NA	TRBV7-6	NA	CASSSTRQPGNTIYF	TGTGCCAGCAGCTCCACCCGACAGCCTGGAAACACCATATATTTT
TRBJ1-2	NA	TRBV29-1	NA	CSVDRDGYTF	TGCAGCGTGGACAGAGATGGCTACACCTTC
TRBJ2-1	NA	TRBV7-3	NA	CASSLTGTGPQFF	TGTGCCAGCAGCTTAACGGGCACAGGGCCGCAGTTCTTC
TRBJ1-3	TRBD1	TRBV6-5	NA	CAKDRVRVGNTIYF	TGTGCCAAAGACAGGGTAAGGGTGGGAAACACCATATATTTT
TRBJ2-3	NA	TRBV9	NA	CASSVVPSTDTQYF	TGTGCCAGCAGCGTAGTCCCGAGCACAGATACGCAGTATTTT
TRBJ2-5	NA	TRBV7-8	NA	CASSTTETQYF	TGTGCCAGCAGCACAACAGAGACCCAGTACTTC
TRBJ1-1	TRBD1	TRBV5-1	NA	CASKGQPNTEAFF	TGCGCCAGCAAGGGACAGCCGAACACTGAAGCTTTCTTT
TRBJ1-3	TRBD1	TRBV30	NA	CAWSVVGTASGNTIYF	TGTGCCTGGAGTGTCGTTGGGACAGCCTCTGGAAACACCATATATTTT
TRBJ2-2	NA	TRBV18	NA	CASSPRSRGTTGELFF	TGTGCCAGCTCACCAAGGTCAAGGGGAACCACCGGGGAGCTGTTTTTT
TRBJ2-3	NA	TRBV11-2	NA	CASSSAGLTDTQYF	TGTGCCAGCAGCTCCGCTGGACTCACAGATACGCAGTATTTT
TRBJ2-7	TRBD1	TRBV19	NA	CASSPEVGTGTYEQYF	TGTGCCAGTAGCCCCGAGGTGGGGACAGGGACCTACGAGCAGTACTTC
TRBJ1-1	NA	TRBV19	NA	CASMHREGEAFF	TGTGCCAGTATGCACAGGGAAGGTGAAGCTTTCTTT
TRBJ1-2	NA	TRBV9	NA	CASSEPPNYGYTF	TGTGCCAGCAGCGAGCCTCCTAACTATGGCTACACCTTC
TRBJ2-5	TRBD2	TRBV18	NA	CASSSSGGPQETQYF	TGTGCCAGCTCATCTAGCGGGGGCCCACAAGAGACCCAGTACTTC
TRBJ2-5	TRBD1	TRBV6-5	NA	CASSYLDRQETQYF	TGTGCCAGCAGTTACCTGGACAGGCAAGAGACCCAGTACTTC
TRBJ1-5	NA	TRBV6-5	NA	CASKAGFNQPQHF	TGTGCCAGCAAGGCAGGCTTCAATCAGCCCCAGCATTTT
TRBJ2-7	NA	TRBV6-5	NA	CASSYSPEGMYEQYF	TGTGCCAGCAGTTACTCCCCGGAGGGTATGTACGAGCAGTACTTC
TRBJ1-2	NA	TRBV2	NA	CASSEIKVAVGYTF	TGTGCCAGCAGTGAAATCAAGGTCGCGGTAGGCTACACCTTC
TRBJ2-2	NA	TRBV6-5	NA	CASSYSLTGELFF	TGTGCCAGCAGTTACTCACTCACCGGGGAGCTGTTTTTT
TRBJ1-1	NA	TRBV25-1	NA	CASLAQNTEAFF	TGTGCCAGCCTAGCCCAGAACACTGAAGCTTTCTTT
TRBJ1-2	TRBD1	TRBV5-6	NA	CASSLEGTGFLYGYTF	TGTGCCAGCAGCTTGGAAGGGACAGGGTTTCTCTATGGCTACACCTTC
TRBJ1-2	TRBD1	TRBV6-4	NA	CASSAGTGVLSGYTF	TGTGCCAGCAGTGCCGGGACAGGGGTCCTTTCTGGCTACACCTTC
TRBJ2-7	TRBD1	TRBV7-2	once	CASSSATRGTGLSYEQYF	TGTGCCAGCAGCTCCGCCACCCGAGGGACAGGGTTATCCTACGAGCAGTACTTC
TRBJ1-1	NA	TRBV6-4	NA	CASSVQTTTEAFF	TGTGCCAGCAGTGTACAGACGACCACTGAAGCTTTCTTT
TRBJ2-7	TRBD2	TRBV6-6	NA	CASSYSRGTYEQYF	TGTGCCAGCAGTTACTCGCGGGGGACCTACGAGCAGTACTTC
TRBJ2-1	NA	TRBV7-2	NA	CASSPQNNEQFF	TGTGCCAGCAGCCCCCAGAATAATGAGCAGTTCTTC
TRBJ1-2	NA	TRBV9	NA	CASSPDSDYGYTF	TGTGCCAGCAGCCCGGACAGCGACTATGGCTACACCTTC
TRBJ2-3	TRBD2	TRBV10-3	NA	CAISGGGGGTDTQYF	TGTGCCATCAGTGGCGGGGGGGGCGGCACAGATACGCAGTATTTT
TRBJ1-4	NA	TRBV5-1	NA	CASSFQGVGEKLFF	TGCGCCAGCAGCTTCCAGGGCGTAGGAGAAAAACTGTTTTTT
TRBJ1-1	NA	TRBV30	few	CAWRLQGNTEAFF	TGTGCCTGGAGACTCCAGGGGAACACTGAAGCTTTCTTT
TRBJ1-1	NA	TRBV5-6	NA	CASSLGQTMNTEAFF	TGTGCCAGCAGCTTGGGACAGACCATGAACACTGAAGCTTTCTTT
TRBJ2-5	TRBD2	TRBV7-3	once	CASSLTAGGVGETQYF	TGTGCCAGCAGCTTAACGGCCGGGGGGGTCGGAGAGACCCAGTACTTC
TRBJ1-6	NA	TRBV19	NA	CASSMERVSSYNSPLHF	TGTGCCAGTAGTATGGAGAGAGTTAGCTCCTATAATTCACCCCTCCACTTT
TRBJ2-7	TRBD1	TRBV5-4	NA	CASSLGRGPYEQYF	TGTGCCAGCAGCTTGGGCAGGGGGCCCTACGAGCAGTACTTC
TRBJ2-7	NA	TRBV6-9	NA	CASSFGGKAYEQYF	TGTGCCAGCAGTTTTGGGGGGAAAGCCTACGAGCAGTACTTC
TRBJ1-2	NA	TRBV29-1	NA	CSVEAAGYGYTF	TGCAGCGTTGAGGCTGCGGGGTATGGCTACACCTTC
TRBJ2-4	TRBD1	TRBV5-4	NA	CASSSVRQGGKNIQYF	TGTGCCAGCAGCTCTGTCCGACAGGGGGGCAAAAACATTCAGTACTTC
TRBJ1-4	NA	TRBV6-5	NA	CARDRDTINEKLFF	TGTGCCAGGGACCGGGACACCATTAATGAAAAACTGTTTTTT
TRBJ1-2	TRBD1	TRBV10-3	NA	CAIRTGGENYGYTF	TGTGCCATCAGGACAGGGGGGGAAAACTATGGCTACACCTTC
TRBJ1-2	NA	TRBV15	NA	CATSRGTGYGYTF	TGTGCCACCAGCAGAGGTACTGGCTATGGCTACACCTTC
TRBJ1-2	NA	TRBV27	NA	CASRQDSQGYTF	TGTGCCAGCAGACAAGACTCCCAAGGCTACACCTTC
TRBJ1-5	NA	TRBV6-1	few	CASRRDYSNQPQHF	TGTGCCAGCAGAAGAGATTATAGCAATCAGCCCCAGCATTTT
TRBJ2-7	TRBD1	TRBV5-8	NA	CASSLDGQGLVAYEQYF	TGTGCCAGCAGCTTGGATGGACAGGGGTTAGTGGCCTACGAGCAGTACTTC
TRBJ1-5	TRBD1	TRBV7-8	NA	CASSLRDRVNQPQHF	TGTGCCAGCAGCTTAAGGGACAGGGTCAATCAGCCCCAGCATTTT
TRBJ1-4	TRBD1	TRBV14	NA	CASSSTGMGEKLFF	TGTGCCAGCAGCTCGACAGGGATGGGTGAAAAACTGTTTTTT
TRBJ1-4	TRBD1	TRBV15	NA	CATSRPPGTGGEKLFF	TGTGCCACCAGCAGGCCTCCCGGGACAGGGGGTGAAAAACTGTTTTTT
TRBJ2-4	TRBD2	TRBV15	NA	CATSRVGGVAKNIQYF	TGTGCCACCAGCAGAGTGGGGGGGGTGGCCAAAAACATTCAGTACTTC
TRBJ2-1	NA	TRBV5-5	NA	CASSLFGSSYNEQFF	TGTGCCAGCAGCTTGTTCGGGAGCTCCTACAATGAGCAGTTCTTC
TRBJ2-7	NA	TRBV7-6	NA	CASSPYPLSVGQYF	TGTGCCAGCAGCCCGTACCCCCTTAGCGTGGGGCAGTACTTC
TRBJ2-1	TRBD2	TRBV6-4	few	CASSEAGGYNEQFF	TGTGCCAGCAGTGAAGCGGGGGGGTACAATGAGCAGTTCTTC
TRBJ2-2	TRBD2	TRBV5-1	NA	CASSLTSGGAGTGELFF	TGCGCCAGCAGCTTGACTAGCGGGGGGGCCGGCACCGGGGAGCTGTTTTTT